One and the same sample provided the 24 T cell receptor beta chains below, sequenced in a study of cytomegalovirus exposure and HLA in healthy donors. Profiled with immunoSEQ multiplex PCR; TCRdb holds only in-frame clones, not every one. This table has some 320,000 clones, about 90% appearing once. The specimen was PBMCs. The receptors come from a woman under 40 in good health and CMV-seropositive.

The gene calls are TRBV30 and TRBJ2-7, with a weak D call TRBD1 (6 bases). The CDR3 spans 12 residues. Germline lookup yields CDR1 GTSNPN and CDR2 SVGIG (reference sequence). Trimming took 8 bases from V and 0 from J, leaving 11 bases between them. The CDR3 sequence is CARQDSSYEQYF. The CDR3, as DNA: TGTGCCCGACAGGACAGCTCCTACGAGCAGTACTTC.

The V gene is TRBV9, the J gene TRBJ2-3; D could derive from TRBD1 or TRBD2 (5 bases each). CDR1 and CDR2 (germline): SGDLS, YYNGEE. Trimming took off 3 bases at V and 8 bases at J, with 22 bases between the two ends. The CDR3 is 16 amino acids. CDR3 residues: CASSENRDRAIGTQYF. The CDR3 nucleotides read TGTGCCAGCAGCGAAAACCGGGACCGAGCAATCGGTACGCAGTATTTT.

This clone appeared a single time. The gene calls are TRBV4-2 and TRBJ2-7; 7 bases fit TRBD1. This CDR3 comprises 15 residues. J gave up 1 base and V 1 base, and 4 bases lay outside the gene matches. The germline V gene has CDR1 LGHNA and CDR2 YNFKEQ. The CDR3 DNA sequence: TGTGCCAGCAGCCAAGTCACAGGGGATTCCTACGAGCAGTACTTC. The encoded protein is CASSQVTGDSYEQYF.

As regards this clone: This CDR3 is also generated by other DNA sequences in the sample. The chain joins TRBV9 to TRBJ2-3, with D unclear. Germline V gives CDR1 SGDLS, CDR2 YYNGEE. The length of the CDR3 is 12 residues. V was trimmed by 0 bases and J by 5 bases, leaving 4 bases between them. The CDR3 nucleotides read TGTGCCAGCAGCGTAGGCGGAGATACGCAGTATTTT. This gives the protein CASSVGGDTQYF.

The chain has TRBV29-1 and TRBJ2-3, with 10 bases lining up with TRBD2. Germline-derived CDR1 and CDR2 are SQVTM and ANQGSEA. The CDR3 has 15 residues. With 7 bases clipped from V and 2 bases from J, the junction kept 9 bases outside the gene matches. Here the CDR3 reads CSGNIGLAATDTQYF. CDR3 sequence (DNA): TGCAGCGGGAACATCGGACTAGCGGCCACAGATACGCAGTATTTT.

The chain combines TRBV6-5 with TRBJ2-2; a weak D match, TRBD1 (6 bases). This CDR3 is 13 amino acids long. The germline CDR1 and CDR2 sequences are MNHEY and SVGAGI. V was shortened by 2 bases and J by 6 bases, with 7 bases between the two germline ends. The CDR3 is CASSYKGAGELFF. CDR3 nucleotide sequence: TGTGCCAGCAGTTACAAGGGGGCCGGGGAGCTGTTTTTT.

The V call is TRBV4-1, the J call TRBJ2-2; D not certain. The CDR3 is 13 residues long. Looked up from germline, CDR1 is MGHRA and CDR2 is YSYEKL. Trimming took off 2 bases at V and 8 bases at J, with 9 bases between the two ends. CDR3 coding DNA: TGCGCCAGCAGCCAACCTTTGCTTGGGGAGCTGTTTTTT. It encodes CASSQPLLGELFF.

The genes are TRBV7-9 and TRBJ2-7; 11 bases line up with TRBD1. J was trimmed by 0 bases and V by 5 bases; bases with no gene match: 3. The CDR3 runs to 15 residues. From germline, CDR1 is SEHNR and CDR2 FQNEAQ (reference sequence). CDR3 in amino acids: CASSVGQGVSYEQYF. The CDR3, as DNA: TGTGCCAGCAGCGTGGGACAGGGGGTCTCCTACGAGCAGTACTTC. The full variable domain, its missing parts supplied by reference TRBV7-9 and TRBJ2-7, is DTGVSQNPRHKITKRGQNVTFRCDPISEHNRLYWYRQTLGQGPEFLTYFQNEAQLEKSRLLSDRFSAERPKGSFSTLEIQRTEQGDSAMYLCASSVGQGVSYEQYFGPGTRLTVT.

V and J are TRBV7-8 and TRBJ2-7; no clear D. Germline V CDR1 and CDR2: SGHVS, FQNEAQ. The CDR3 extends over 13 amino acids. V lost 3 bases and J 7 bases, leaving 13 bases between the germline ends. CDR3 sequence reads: CASSFGSLGEQYF. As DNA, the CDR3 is TGTGCCAGCAGCTTTGGCAGCCTAGGAGAGCAGTACTTC.

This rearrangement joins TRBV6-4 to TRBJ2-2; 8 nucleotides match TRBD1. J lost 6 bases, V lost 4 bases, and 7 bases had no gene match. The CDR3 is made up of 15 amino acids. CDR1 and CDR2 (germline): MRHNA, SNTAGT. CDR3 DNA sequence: TGTGCCAGCAGTGCATCCGGACAGGGCCCCGGGGAGCTGTTTTTT. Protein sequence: CASSASGQGPGELFF.

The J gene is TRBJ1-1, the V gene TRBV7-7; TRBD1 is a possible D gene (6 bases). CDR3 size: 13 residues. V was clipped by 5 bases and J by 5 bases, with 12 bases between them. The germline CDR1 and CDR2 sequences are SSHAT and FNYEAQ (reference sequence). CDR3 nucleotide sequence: TGTGCCAGCAGCCGTGTGCAGGGGACTGAAGCTTTCTTT. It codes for CASSRVQGTEAFF. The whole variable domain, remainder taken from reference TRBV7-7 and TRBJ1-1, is GAGVSQSPRYKVTKRGQDVTLRCDPISSHATLYWYQQALGQGPEFLTYFNYEAQPDKSGLPSDRFSAERPEGSISTLTIQRTEQRDSAMYRCASSRVQGTEAFFGQGTRLTVV.

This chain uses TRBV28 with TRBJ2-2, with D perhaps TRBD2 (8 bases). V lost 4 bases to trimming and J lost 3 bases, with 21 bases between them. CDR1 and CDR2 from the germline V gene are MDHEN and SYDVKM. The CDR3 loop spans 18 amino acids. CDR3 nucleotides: TGTGCCAGCAGTTCTCGACAGGGTGTGCGGGAGGACACCGGGGAGCTGTTTTTT. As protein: CASSSRQGVREDTGELFF.

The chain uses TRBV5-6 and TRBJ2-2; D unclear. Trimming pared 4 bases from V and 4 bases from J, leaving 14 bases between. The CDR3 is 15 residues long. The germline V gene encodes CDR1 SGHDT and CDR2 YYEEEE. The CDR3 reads CASSSRRVFTGELFF. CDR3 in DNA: TGTGCCAGCAGCAGCCGACGGGTTTTCACCGGGGAGCTGTTTTTT.

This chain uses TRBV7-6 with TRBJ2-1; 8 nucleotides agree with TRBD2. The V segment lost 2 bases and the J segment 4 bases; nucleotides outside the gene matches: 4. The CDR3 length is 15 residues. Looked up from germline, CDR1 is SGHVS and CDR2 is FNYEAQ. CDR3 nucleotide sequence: TGTGCCAGCAGCTTATCTAGCGGGTTATACAATGAGCAGTTCTTC. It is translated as CASSLSSGLYNEQFF.

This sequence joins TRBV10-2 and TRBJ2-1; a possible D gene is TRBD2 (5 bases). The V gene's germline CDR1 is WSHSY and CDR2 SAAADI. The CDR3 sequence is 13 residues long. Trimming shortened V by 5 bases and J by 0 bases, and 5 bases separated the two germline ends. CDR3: CASSRDSYNEQFF. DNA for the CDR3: TGCGCCAGCAGTCGGGACTCCTACAATGAGCAGTTCTTC.

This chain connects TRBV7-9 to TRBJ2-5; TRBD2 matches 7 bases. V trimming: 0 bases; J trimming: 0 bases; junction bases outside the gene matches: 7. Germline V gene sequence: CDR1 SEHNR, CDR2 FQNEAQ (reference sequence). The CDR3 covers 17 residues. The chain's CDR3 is CASSLALAGEYQETQYF. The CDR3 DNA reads TGTGCCAGCAGCTTAGCGCTGGCGGGGGAGTACCAAGAGACCCAGTACTTC. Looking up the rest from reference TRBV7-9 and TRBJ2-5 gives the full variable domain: DTGVSQNPRHKITKRGQNVTFRCDPISEHNRLYWYRQTLGQGPEFLTYFQNEAQLEKSRLLSDRFSAERPKGSFSTLEIQRTEQGDSAMYLCASSLALAGEYQETQYFGPGTRLLVL.

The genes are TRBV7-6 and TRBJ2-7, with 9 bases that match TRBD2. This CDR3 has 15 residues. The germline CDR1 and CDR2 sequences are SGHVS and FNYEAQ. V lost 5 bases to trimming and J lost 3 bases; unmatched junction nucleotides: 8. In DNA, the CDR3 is TGTGCCAGCAGCCCTAGCGGGGTGGGAGGCTACGAGCAGTACTTC. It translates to CASSPSGVGGYEQYF.

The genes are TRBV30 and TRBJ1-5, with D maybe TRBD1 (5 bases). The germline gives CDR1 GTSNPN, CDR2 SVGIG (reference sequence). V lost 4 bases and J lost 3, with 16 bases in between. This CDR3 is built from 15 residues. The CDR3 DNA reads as TGTGCCTGGACCAAACAGGAGACTAACAATCAGCCCCAGCATTTT. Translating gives CAWTKQETNNQPQHF.

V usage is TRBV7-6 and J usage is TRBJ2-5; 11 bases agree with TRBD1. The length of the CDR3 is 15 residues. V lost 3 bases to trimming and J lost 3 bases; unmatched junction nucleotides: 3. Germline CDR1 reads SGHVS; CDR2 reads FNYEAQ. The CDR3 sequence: CASSFGTGGEETQYF. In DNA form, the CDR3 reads TGTGCCAGCAGCTTCGGGACAGGGGGGGAAGAGACCCAGTACTTC.

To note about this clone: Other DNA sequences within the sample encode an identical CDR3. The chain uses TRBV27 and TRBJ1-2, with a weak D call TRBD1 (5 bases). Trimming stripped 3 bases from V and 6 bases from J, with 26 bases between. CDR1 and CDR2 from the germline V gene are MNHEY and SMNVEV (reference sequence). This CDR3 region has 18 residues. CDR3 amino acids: CASSFGYRRTLSFDGYTF. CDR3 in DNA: TGTGCCAGCAGTTTCGGGTATCGTCGGACACTCTCCTTCGATGGCTACACCTTC.

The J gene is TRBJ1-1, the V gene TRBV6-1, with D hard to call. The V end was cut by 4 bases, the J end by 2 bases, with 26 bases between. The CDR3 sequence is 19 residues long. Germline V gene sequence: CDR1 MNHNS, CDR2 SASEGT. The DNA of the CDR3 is TGTGCCAGCAGTGCTAGCCATCGCCTGTTCGCCGGTAGTAACACTGAAGCTTTCTTT. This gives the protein CASSASHRLFAGSNTEAFF.

For the CDR3, the DNA is TGCAGCGTTGAAACTTCCACTAGCGGGAGGATCGGTGAGCAGTTCTTC. This sequence encodes CSVETSTSGRIGEQFF. V gene TRBV29-1 combines with J gene TRBJ2-1; TRBD2 matches at 12 bases. Germline V lookup: CDR1 SQVTM, CDR2 ANQGSEA. J gave up 9 bases and V 2 bases, and 11 bases lay outside the gene matches. CDR3 size: 16 residues.

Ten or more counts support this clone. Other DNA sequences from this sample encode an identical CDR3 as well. The CDR3 DNA reads as TGTGCCAGCAGTTTATCCGGACAGGGAAGCTACGAGCAGTACTTC. As protein: CASSLSGQGSYEQYF. The J gene is TRBJ2-7, the V gene TRBV28, with 8 positions matching TRBD1. Germline values: CDR1 MDHEN, CDR2 SYDVKM. Unmatched junction bases numbered 5, after V lost 1 base and J lost 3 bases. This CDR3 spans 15 amino acids.

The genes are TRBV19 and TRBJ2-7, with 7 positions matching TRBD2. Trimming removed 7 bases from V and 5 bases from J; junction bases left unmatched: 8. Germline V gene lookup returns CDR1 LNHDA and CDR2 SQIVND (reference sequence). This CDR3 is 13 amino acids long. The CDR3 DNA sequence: TGTGCCAGTAACCAGGGAGGGACTCACGAGCAGTACTTC. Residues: CASNQGGTHEQYF.